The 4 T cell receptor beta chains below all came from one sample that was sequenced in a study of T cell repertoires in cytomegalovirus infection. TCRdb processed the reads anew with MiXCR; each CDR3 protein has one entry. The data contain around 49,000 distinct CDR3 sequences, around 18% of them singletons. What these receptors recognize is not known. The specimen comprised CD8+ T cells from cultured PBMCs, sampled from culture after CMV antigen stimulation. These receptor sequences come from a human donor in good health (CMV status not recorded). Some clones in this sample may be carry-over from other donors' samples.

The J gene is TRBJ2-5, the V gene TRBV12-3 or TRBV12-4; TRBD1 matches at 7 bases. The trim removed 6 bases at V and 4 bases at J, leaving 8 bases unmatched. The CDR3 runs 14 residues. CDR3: CASSPWTGGETQYF. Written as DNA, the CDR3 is TGTGCCAGCAGCCCTTGGACAGGCGGAGAGACCCAGTACTTC.

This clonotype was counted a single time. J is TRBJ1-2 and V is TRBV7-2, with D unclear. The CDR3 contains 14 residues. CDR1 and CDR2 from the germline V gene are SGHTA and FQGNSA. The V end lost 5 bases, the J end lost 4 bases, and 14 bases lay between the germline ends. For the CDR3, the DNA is TGTGCCAGCAGCCCAAACGTGGCTGTCTATGGCTACACCTTC. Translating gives CASSPNVAVYGYTF. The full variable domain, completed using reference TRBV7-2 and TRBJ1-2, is GAGVSQSPSNKVTEKGKDVELRCDPISGHTALYWYRQSLGQGLEFLIYFQGNSAPDKSGLPSDRFSAERTGGSVSTLTIQRTQQEDSAVYLCASSPNVAVYGYTFGSGTRLTVV.

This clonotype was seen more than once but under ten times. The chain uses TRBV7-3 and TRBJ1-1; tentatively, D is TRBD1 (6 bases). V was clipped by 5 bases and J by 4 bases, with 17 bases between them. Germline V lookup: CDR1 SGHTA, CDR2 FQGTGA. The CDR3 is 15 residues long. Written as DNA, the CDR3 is TGTGCCAGCAGCCCCTACCCGGGACAAGGCACTGAAGCTTTCTTT. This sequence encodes CASSPYPGQGTEAFF.

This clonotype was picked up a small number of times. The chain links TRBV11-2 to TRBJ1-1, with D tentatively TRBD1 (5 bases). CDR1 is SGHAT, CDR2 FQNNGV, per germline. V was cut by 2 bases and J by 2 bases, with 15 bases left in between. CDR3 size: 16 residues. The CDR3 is CASSLSRGLSNTEAFF. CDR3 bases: TGTGCCAGCAGCTTATCGAGGGGCCTGAGTAACACTGAAGCTTTCTTT.